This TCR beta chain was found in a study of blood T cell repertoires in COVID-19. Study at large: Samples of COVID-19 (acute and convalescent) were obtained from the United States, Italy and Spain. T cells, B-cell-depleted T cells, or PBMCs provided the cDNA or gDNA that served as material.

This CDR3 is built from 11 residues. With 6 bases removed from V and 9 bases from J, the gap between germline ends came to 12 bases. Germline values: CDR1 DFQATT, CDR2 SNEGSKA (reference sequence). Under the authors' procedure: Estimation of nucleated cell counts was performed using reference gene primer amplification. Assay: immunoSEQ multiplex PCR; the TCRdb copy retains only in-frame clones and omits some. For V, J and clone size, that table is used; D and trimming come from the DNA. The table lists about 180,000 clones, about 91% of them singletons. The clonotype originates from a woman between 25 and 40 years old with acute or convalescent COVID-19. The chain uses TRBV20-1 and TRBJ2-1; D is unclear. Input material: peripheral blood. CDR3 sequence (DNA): TGCAGTGCGAGCAAATTGGTTGAGCAGTTCTTC. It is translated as CSASKLVEQFF.